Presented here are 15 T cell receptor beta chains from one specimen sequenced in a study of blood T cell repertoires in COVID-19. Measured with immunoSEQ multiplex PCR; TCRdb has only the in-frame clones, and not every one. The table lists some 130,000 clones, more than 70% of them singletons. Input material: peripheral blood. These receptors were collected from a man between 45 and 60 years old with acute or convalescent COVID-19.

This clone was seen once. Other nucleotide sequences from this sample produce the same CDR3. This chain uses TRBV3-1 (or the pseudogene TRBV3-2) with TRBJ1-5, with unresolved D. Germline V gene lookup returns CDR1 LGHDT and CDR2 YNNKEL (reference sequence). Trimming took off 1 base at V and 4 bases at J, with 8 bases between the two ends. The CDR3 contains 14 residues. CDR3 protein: CASSQGTGNQPQHF. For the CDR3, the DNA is TGTGCCAGCAGCCAAGGGACGGGAAATCAGCCCCAGCATTTT.

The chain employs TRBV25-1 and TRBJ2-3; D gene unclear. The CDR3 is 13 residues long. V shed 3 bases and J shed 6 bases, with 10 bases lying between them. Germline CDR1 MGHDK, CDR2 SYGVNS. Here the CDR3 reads CASSDPSRDTQYF. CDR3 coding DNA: TGTGCCAGCAGTGACCCCAGCAGGGATACGCAGTATTTT.

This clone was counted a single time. In DNA form, the CDR3 reads TGTGCCATCAGTGTTTCCAGGGAAACCTACAATGAGCAGTTCTTC. It codes for CAISVSRETYNEQFF. The chain couples TRBV10-3 to TRBJ2-1, with D perhaps matching TRBD1 (5 bases). There are 15 residues in the CDR3. Germline V lookup: CDR1 ENHRY, CDR2 SYGVKD. Trimming left V 4 bases short and J 2 bases short, with 12 bases between.

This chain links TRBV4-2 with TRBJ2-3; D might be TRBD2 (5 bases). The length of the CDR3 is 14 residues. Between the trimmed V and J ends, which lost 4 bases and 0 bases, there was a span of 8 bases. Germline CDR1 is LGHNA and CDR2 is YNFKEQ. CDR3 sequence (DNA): TGTGCCAGCAGCCGAAGCGGTAGCACAGATACGCAGTATTTT. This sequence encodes CASSRSGSTDTQYF.

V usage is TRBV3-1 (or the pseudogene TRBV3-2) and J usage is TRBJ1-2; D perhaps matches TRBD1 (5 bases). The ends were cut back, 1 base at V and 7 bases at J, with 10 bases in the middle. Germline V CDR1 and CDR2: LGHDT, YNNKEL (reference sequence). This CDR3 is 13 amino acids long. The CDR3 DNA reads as TGTGCCAGCAGCCAAGCCCAGGGTTCTGGCTACACCTTC. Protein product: CASSQAQGSGYTF.

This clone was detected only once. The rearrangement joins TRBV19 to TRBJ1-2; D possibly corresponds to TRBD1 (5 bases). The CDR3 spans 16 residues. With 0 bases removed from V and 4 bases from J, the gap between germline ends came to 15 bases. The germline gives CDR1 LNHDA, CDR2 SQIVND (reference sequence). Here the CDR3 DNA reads TGTGCCAGTAGTATAGAGGAGCTTGGGGCTCGCTATGGCTACACCTTC. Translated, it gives CASSIEELGARYGYTF.

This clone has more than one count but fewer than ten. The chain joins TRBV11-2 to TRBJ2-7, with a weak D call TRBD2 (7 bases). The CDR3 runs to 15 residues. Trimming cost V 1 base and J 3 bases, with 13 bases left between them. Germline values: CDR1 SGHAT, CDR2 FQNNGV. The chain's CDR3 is CASSLGGGSFYEQYF. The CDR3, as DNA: TGTGCCAGCAGCTTAGGGGGGGGCAGTTTCTACGAGCAGTACTTC.

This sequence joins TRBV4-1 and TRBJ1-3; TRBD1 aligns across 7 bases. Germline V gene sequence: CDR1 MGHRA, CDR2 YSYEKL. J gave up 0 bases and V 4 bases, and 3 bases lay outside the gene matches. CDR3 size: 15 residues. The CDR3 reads CASSRGTDSGNTIYF. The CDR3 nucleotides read TGCGCCAGCAGCCGAGGGACAGACTCTGGAAACACCATATATTTT.

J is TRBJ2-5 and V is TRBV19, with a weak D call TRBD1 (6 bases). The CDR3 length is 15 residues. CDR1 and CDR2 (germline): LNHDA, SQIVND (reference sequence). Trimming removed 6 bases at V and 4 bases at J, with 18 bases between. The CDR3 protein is CASRDQGSRGETQYF. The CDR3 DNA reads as TGTGCCAGTAGGGATCAGGGGAGTCGGGGAGAGACCCAGTACTTC.

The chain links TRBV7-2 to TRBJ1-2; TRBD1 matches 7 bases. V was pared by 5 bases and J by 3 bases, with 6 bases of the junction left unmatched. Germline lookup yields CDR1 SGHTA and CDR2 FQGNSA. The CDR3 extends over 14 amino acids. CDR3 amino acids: CASSARGLDYGYTF. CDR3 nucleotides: TGTGCCAGCAGCGCGAGGGGGCTCGACTATGGCTACACCTTC.

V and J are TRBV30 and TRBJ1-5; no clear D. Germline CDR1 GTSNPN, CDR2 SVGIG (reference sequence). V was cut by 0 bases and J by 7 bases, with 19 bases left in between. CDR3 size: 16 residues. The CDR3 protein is CAWSVKYEVGGQPQHF. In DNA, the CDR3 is TGTGCCTGGAGTGTAAAGTACGAGGTGGGAGGCCAGCCCCAGCATTTT.

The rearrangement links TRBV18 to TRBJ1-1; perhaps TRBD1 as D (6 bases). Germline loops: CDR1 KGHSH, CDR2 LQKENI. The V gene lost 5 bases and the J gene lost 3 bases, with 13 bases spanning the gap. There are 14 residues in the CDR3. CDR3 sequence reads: CASSFHRDDTEAFF. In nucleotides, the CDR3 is TGTGCCAGCTCATTTCACAGGGATGACACTGAAGCTTTCTTT.

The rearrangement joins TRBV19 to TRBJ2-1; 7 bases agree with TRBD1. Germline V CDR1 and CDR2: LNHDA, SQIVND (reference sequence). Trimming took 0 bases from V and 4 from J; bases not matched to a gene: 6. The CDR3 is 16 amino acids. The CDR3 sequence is CASSIDNGRGYNEQFF. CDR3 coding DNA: TGTGCCAGTAGTATAGATAATGGCAGGGGGTACAATGAGCAGTTCTTC.

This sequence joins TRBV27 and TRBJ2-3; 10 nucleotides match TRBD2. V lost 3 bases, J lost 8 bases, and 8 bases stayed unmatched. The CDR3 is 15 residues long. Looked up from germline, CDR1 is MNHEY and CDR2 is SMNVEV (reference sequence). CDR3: CASSFEREGWGTQYF. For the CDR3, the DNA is TGTGCCAGCAGTTTTGAGCGGGAGGGATGGGGTACGCAGTATTTT.

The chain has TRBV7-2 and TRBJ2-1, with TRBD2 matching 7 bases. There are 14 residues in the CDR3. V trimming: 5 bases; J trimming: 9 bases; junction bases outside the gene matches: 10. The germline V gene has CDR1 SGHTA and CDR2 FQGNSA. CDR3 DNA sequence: TGTGCCAGCAGCGCGACTAGCTCCAGGAGTGAGCAGTTCTTC. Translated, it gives CASSATSSRSEQFF.